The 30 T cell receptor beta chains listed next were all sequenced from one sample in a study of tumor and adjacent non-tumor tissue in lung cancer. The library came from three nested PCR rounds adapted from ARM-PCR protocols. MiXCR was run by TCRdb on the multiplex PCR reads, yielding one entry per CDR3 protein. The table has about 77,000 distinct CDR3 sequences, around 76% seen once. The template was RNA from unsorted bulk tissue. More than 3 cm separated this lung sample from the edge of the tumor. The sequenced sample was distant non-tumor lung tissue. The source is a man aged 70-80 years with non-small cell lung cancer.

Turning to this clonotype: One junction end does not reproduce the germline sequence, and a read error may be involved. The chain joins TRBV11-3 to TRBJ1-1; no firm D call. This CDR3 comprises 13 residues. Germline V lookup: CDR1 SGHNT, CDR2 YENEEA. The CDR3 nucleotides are TGTGCCAGCAGCTCTAGGAGGAACACTGAAGATTTCTTC. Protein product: CASSSRRNTEDFF.

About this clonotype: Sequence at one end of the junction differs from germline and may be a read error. The chain's CDR3 is CASSGLAGVVGTQYF. The DNA for the CDR3 is TGTGCGAGCAGCGGCCTAGCGGGAGTGGTGGGGACCCAGTACTTC. V usage is TRBV12-3 or TRBV12-4 and J usage is TRBJ2-5; TRBD2 matches at 10 bases. CDR3 length: 15 amino acids.

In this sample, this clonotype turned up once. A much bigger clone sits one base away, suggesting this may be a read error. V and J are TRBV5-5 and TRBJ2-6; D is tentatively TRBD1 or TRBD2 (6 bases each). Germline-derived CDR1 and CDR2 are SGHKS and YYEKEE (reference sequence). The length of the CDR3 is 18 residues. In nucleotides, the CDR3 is TGTGACAGCAGCTTGATGGGGGGCCCAAGCTCTGGGGCCAACGTCCTGACTTTC. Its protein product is CDSSLMGGPSSGANVLTF.

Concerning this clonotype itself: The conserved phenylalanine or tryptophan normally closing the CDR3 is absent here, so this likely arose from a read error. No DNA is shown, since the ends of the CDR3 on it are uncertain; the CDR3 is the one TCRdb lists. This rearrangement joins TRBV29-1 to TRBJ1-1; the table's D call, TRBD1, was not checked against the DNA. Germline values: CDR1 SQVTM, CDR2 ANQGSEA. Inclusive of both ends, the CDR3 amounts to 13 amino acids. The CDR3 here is CSPQDSPGTETFI.

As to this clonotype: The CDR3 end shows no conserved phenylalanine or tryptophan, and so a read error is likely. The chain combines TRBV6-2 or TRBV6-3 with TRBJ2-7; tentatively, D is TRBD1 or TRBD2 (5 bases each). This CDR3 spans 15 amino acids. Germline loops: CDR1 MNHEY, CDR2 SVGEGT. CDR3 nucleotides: TGTGCTAGCAGTACTAAGACAGAGGGATCCTACGAGCAGTACTCA. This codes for CASSTKTEGSYEQYS.

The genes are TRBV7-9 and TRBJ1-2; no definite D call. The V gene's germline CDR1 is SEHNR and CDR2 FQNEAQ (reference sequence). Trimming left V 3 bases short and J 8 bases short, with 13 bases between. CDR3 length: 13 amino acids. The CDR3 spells CASSFAGVEGYTF. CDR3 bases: TGTGCCAGCAGCTTTGCTGGTGTTGAAGGCTACACCTTC.

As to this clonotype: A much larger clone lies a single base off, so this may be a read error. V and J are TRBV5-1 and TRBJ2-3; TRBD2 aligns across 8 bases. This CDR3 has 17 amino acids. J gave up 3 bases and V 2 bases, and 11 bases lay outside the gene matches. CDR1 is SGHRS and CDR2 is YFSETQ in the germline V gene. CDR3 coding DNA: TGCGCCAGCAGCTTTAGTCCCCCGGGACTAGTAACAGATACGCAGTATTTT. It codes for CASSFSPPGLVTDTQYF.

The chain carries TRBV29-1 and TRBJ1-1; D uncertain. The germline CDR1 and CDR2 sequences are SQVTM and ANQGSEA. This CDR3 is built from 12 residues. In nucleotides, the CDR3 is TGCAAAGTTGTGGCGGAGAGGCCTAAAGCTTTCTTT. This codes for CKVVAERPKAFF.

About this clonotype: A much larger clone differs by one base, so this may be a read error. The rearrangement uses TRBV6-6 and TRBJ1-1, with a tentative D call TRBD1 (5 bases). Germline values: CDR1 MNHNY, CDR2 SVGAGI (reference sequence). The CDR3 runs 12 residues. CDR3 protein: CVSRDRSTEAFF. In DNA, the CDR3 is TGTGTCAGCAGGGACCGTAGCACTGAAGCTTTCTTT.

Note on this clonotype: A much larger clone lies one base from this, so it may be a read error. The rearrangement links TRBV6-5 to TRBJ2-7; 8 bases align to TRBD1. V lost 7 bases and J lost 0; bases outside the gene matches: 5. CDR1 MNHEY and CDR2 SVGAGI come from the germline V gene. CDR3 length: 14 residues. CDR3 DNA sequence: TGTGCCAGCAATTCAACAGGGGGCTCCTACGAGCAGTACTTC. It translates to CASNSTGGSYEQYF.

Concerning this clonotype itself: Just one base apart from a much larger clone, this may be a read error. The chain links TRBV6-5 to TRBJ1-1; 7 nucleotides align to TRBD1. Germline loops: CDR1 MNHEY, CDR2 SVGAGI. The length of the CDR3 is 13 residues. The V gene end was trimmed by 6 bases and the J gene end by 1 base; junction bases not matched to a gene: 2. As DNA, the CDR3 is TGTGCCAGCAGACGGGACAGGAACACTGAAGCTTTCTTT. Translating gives CASRRDRNTEAFF.

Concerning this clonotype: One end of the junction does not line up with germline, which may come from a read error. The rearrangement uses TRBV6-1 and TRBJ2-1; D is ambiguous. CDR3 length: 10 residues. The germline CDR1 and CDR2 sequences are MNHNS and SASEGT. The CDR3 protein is CASSYNVQFF. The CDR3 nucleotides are TGTGCCAGCAGTTACAATGTGCAGTTCTTT.

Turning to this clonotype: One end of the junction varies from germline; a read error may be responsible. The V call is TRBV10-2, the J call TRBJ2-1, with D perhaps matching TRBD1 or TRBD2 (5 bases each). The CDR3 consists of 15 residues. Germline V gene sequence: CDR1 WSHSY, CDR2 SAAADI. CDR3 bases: TGCGTCAGCAGGTCCCTGGGACCCTCTTCTCATAAGCAGTTCTTC. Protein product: CVSRSLGPSSHKQFF.

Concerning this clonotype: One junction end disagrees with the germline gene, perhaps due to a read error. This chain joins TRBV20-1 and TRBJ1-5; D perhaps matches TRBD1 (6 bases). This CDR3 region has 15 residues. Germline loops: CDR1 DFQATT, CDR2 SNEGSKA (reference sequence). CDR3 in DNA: TGCAGTGCCCGACTAGGGGGACGGGAAAGTCAGTCCCAGCATTTT. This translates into CSARLGGRESQSQHF.

Here the CDR3 DNA reads TGTGCCAGCAGCGAAATAGTGGGAGGGCCGAGAAACATTCAGTACTTC. It yields the protein CASSEIVGGPRNIQYF. This rearrangement joins TRBV14 to TRBJ2-4, with 7 positions matching TRBD2. CDR1 and CDR2 from the germline V gene are SGHDN and FVKESK. The V segment lost 5 bases and the J segment 6 bases; nucleotides outside the gene matches: 13. There are 16 residues in the CDR3.

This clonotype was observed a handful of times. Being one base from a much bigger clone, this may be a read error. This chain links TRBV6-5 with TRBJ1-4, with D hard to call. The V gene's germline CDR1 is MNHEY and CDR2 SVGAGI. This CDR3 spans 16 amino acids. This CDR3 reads CTSSYSSATGGEKLFF. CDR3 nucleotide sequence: TGTACCAGCAGTTACTCGTCTGCGACCGGAGGGGAAAAACTGTTTTTT.

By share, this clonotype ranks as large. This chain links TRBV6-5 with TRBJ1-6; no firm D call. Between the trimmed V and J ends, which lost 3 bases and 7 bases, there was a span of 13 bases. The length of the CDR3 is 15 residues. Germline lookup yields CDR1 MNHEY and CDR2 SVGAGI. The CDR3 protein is CASSYSDGKNSPLHF. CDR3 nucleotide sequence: TGTGCCAGCAGTTATTCCGACGGTAAAAATTCACCCCTCCACTTT.

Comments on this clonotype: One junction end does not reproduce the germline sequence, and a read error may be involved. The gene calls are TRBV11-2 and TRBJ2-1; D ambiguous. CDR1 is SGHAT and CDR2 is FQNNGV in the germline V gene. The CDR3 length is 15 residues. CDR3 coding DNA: TGTGCCAGCTGCTTAGAGACGGGTGGGCTCTATGATCAGTTCTTC. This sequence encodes CASCLETGGLYDQFF.

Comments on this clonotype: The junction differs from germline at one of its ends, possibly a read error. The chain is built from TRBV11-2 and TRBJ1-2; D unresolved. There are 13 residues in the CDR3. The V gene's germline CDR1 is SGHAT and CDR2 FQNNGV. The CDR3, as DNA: TGTGCCAGCAGAGGATCCGGGCTCTATGGTTACACCTTC. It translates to CASRGSGLYGYTF.

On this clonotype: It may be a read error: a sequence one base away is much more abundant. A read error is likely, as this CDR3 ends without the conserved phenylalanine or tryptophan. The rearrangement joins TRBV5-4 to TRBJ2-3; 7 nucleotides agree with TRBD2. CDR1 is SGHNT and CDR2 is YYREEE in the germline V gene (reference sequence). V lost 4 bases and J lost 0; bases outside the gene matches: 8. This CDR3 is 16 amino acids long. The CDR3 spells CASSPKVGRSTDTQYL. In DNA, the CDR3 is TGTGCCAGCAGCCCGAAGGTCGGGAGGAGCACAGATACGCAGTATTTA.

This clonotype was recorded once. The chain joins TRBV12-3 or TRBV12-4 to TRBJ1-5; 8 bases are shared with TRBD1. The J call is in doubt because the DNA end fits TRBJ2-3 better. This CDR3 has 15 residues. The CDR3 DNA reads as TGTGCCAGCAGTTTCGAATCAGGGGGCATTCAGCCCCAGTATTTT. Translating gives CASSFESGGIQPQYF.

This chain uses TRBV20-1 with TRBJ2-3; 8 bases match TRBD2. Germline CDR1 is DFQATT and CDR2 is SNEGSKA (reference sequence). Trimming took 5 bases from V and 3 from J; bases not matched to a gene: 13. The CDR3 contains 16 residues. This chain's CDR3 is CSAPNSAGDRTDTQYF. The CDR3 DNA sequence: TGCAGTGCTCCGAACTCAGCGGGAGATAGAACAGATACGCAGTATTTT.

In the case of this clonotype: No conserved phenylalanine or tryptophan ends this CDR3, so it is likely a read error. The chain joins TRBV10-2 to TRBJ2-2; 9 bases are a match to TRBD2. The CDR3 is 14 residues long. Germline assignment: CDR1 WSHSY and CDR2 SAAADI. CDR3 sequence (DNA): TGCGTCATGAGGCTAGCGGGGCCGAGGGGGGAGCTGTTTCTT. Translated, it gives CVMRLAGPRGELFL.

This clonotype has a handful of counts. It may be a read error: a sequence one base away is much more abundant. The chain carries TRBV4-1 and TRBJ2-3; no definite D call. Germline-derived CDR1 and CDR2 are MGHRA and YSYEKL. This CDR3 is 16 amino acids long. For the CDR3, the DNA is TGCGCCAGCAGCCAACCTTTCCAGACAAGAACAGATAAGCAGTATTTT. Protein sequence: CASSQPFQTRTDKQYF.

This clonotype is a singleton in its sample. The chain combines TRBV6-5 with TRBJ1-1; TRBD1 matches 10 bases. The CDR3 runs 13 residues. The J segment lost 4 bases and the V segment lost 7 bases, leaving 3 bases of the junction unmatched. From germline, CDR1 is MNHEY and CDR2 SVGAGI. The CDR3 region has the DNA TGTGCCAGCATATGGGACAGGGGCACTGAAGCTTTCTTT. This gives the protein CASIWDRGTEAFF.

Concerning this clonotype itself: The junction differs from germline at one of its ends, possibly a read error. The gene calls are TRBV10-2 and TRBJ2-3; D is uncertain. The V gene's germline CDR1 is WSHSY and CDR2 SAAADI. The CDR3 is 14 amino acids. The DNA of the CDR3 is TGCGCCAGCACCTCTGGCAATGACACAGATACCCAGTATTTT. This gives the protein CASTSGNDTDTQYF.

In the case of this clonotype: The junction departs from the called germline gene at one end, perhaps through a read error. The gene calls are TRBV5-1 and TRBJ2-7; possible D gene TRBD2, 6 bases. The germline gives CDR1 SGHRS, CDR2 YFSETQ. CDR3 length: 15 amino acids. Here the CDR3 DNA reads TGCACCAGCAGCTTGGAGTTCACGGGGGTTTACGAACAATACTTC. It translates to CTSSLEFTGVYEQYF.

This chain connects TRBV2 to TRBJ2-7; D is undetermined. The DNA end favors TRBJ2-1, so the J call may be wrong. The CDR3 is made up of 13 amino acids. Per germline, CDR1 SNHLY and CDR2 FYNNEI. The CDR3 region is CASSVSMFYEQFF. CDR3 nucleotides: TGTGCCAGCAGTGTGTCCATGTTCTACGAGCAGTTCTTC.

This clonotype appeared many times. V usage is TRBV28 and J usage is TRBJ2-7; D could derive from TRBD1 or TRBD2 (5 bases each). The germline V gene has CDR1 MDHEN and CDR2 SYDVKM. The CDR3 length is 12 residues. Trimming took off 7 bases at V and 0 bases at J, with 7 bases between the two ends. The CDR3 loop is CASTGTSYEQYF. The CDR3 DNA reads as TGTGCCAGCACAGGGACCTCCTACGAGCAGTACTTC. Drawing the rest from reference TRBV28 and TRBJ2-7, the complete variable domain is DVKVTQSSRYLVKRTGEKVFLECVQDMDHENMFWYRQDPGLGLRLIYFSYDVKMKEKGDIPEGYSVSREKKERFSLILESASTNQTSMYLCASTGTSYEQYFGPGTRLTVT.

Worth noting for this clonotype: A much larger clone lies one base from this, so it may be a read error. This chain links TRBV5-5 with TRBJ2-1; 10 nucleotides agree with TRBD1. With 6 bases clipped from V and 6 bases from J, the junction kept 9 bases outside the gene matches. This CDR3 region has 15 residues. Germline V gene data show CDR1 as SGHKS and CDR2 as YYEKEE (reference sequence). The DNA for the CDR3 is TGTGCCAGCAACCACGACAGGGGGCGAGGCAATGAGCAGTTCTTC. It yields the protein CASNHDRGRGNEQFF.